This TCR beta chain was retrieved from a study of T cells in tuberculosis. Study-level information: Within 7 days of starting treatment, or before, PBMC were stored. Study findings and constraints: Active tuberculosis TCR-alpha repertoires lay closer to GMM-specific TCRs than IGRA-negative controls, suggesting clonal expansion. Smaller alpha distances in active tuberculosis partly reflected shorter CDR3-alpha lengths.

As regards this clone: Its cognate antigen is unknown.

Using immunoSEQ multiplex PCR, the repertoire was profiled, and TCRdb retains in-frame clones only, with some absent. This table holds 29,000 or so clones, 92% found once. The V end lost 1 base, the J end lost 6 bases, and 7 bases lay between the germline ends. Germline CDR1 KGHSH, CDR2 LQKENI. The CDR3 runs 13 residues. The time point: new active TB diagnosis, blood taken before or within 7 days of starting treatment. Confirmation came from sputum smear and/or culture positivity for M. tuberculosis. The chain is built from TRBV18 and TRBJ2-1, with D unclear. This receptor was obtained from an adult with tuberculosis. Sequences were derived from PBMCs, sampled at tuberculosis diagnosis. The CDR3 DNA follows: TGTGCCAGCTCACCACTTTCGTCCAATGAGCAGTTCTTC. It encodes CASSPLSSNEQFF.